These 18 T cell receptor beta chains were all obtained from the same sample, sequenced in a study of T-cell memory formation after mild COVID-19 (dated by TCRdb to the early 2020s). The library was produced with 5' RACE. Sequencing instrument: Illumina NovaSeq 6000. TCRdb reworked the public reads: Q25 trimming with fastp, MiXCR clone assembly, productive beta chains retained. CDR3 protein sequences are deduplicated, and each keeps its most common genes and DNA. The sample profile shows about 250,000 distinct CDR3 sequences; 15% of them were found once. The ten largest clones take up around 2% of the sample. Material for sequencing was PBMCs or a T cell subset sorted from them (not recorded which). The receptors stem from an adult woman who had mild COVID-19 (a few samples of this study predate the infection). The sample titles of this study are shuffled in the database, so cell type and time point are left out; the donor was told from shared clones.

This clonotype showed up just a few times. The chain joins TRBV5-1 to TRBJ2-5; no reliable D call. The CDR3 is 13 amino acids. Germline V gene lookup returns CDR1 SGHRS and CDR2 YFSETQ. The ends were cut back, 2 bases at V and 2 bases at J, with 7 bases in the middle. The CDR3 sequence is CASSFSVQETQYF. CDR3 in DNA: TGCGCCAGCAGCTTCTCGGTTCAAGAGACCCAGTACTTC. Complete variable domain (other parts from reference TRBV5-1 and TRBJ2-5): KAGVTQTPRYLIKTRGQQVTLSCSPISGHRSVSWYQQTPGQGLQFLFEYFSETQRNKGNFPGRFSGRQFSNSRSEMNVSTLELGDSALYLCASSFSVQETQYFGPGTRLLVL.

The J gene is TRBJ1-2, the V gene TRBV10-3; D is unresolved. The CDR3 is 14 amino acids. Germline loops: CDR1 ENHRY, CDR2 SYGVKD. The ends were cut back, 7 bases at V and 0 bases at J, with 12 bases in the middle. The CDR3 region is CAITGGFANYGYTF. The DNA of the CDR3 is TGTGCCATCACAGGAGGGTTCGCTAACTATGGCTACACCTTC.

In this sample, this clonotype turned up a few times. The rearrangement uses TRBV19 and TRBJ2-1; D uncertain. This CDR3 is built from 14 residues. V lost 1 base to trimming and J lost 5 bases, with 9 bases between them. The V gene's germline CDR1 is LNHDA and CDR2 SQIVND (reference sequence). This chain's CDR3 is CASSIGFWDNEQFF. In DNA form, the CDR3 reads TGTGCCAGTAGTATAGGTTTTTGGGACAATGAGCAGTTCTTC.

The chain links TRBV21-1 to TRBJ2-2; TRBD2, the table's D call, was not compared with the DNA. TRBV21-1 is noted as a pseudogene. CDR3 size: 16 residues. The CDR3 nucleotides read TGTGCCAGCAGCAAAGTACTAGCGGGGTTTACCGGGGAGCTGTTTTTT. Translating gives CASSKVLAGFTGELFF.

This clonotype came up a few times. The rearrangement uses TRBV6-2 or TRBV6-3 and TRBJ2-3; 10 bases match TRBD2. The CDR3 is 17 amino acids. Germline trimming cut 0 bases from V and 5 bases from J; bases unmatched to any gene: 8. Germline CDR1 is MNHEY and CDR2 is SVGEGT. The DNA for the CDR3 is TGTGCCAGCAGTTACTCGATGTCTAGCGGGAGACTAGATACGCAGTATTTT. The encoded protein is CASSYSMSSGRLDTQYF.

This rearrangement joins TRBV3-1 to TRBJ2-2; a possible D gene is TRBD1 (6 bases). V was pared by 4 bases and J by 0 bases, with 15 bases between. This CDR3 comprises 17 residues. Germline V gene data show CDR1 as LGHDT and CDR2 as YNNKEL (reference sequence). The CDR3 coding sequence is TGTGCCAGCAGCCCCTGGGGGCTTCGGGCGAACACCGGGGAGCTGTTTTTT. Its protein product is CASSPWGLRANTGELFF.

The chain has TRBV20-1 and TRBJ1-2; TRBD1 matches at 7 bases. J lost 7 bases, V lost 2 bases, and 13 bases had no gene match. CDR1 is DFQATT and CDR2 is SNEGSKA in the germline V gene (reference sequence). The CDR3 sequence is 15 residues long. CDR3 nucleotides: TGCAGTGCTAGAACCGACAGGGTAGTAGAACGTGGCTACACCTTC. Residues: CSARTDRVVERGYTF.

The rearrangement uses TRBV10-3 and TRBJ2-1; D possibly matches TRBD1 or TRBD2 (5 bases each). Germline CDR1 and CDR2: ENHRY and SYGVKD. CDR3 length: 12 amino acids. The V end was cut by 8 bases, the J end by 9 bases, with 14 bases between. The CDR3 loop is CAIGPSGGEQFF. CDR3 nucleotides: TGTGCCATCGGGCCTAGTGGGGGTGAGCAGTTCTTC.

The table lists this clonotype with many counts. The rearrangement joins TRBV7-2 to TRBJ2-1, with 7 nucleotides matching TRBD2. Trimming removed 6 bases from V and 15 bases from J; junction bases left unmatched: 14. The CDR3 covers 13 residues. The V gene's germline CDR1 is SGHTA and CDR2 FQGNSA. The chain's CDR3 is CASSPIAGLASFF. In DNA, the CDR3 is TGTGCCAGCAGTCCTATAGCGGGCCTAGCCTCGTTCTTC.

The V gene is TRBV18, the J gene TRBJ2-7; 13 bases match TRBD2. The CDR3 spans 14 residues. Germline CDR1 reads KGHSH; CDR2 reads LQKENI. V lost 5 bases to trimming and J lost 5 bases; unmatched junction nucleotides: 3. This CDR3 is CASSNGLAGDEQYF. In DNA form, the CDR3 reads TGTGCCAGCTCAAATGGACTAGCGGGAGACGAGCAGTACTTC.

This rearrangement joins TRBV24-1 to TRBJ2-1, with TRBD2 matching over 10 bases. Germline CDR1 reads KGHDR; CDR2 reads SFDVKD. V lost 3 bases to trimming and J lost 12 bases; unmatched junction nucleotides: 7. The CDR3 spans 14 residues. CDR3 coding DNA: TGTGCCACCAGTGATCGGGGACTAGCGTCCCGGCAGTTCTTC. This gives the protein CATSDRGLASRQFF.

This clonotype showed up just a few times. This sequence joins TRBV19 and TRBJ1-5, with 8 nucleotides matching TRBD1. The ends lost 3 bases at V and 2 bases at J; junction bases unmatched: 0. The CDR3 totals 14 residues. Germline V gene sequence: CDR1 LNHDA, CDR2 SQIVND (reference sequence). CDR3 DNA sequence: TGTGCCAGTAGTATGACAGGGGGCAATCAGCCCCAGCATTTT. Its protein product is CASSMTGGNQPQHF.

This clonotype occurred a few times. The chain joins TRBV18 to TRBJ2-1, with D perhaps matching TRBD2 (5 bases). V was trimmed by 0 bases and J by 6 bases, leaving 12 bases between them. This CDR3 spans 15 amino acids. Germline CDR1 is KGHSH and CDR2 is LQKENI. For the CDR3, the DNA is TGTGCCAGCTCACCACCACGGGGTTTCGGCAATGAGCAGTTCTTC. This encodes CASSPPRGFGNEQFF.

This clonotype was recorded at least ten times. The gene calls are TRBV20-1 and TRBJ2-1; 9 positions agree with TRBD2. Germline CDR1 and CDR2: DFQATT and SNEGSKA (reference sequence). The V gene end was trimmed by 3 bases and the J gene end by 8 bases; junction bases not matched to a gene: 11. The CDR3 runs 15 residues. The CDR3 loop reads CSASSGRGRGDEQFF. DNA of the CDR3: TGCAGTGCTAGTAGCGGGAGAGGTCGCGGTGATGAGCAGTTCTTC.

This clonotype was seen more than once but under ten times. The gene calls are TRBV2 and TRBJ1-4; D is unresolved. CDR1 SNHLY and CDR2 FYNNEI come from the germline V gene. Trimming shortened V by 2 bases and J by 4 bases, and 8 bases separated the two germline ends. This CDR3 spans 14 amino acids. The CDR3 DNA sequence: TGTGCCAGCAGTGAACGTCAGATTAATGAAAAACTGTTTTTT. Protein sequence: CASSERQINEKLFF.

This sequence joins TRBV5-1 and TRBJ2-2, with 7 bases matching TRBD1. V dropped 0 bases and J dropped 5; count of bases not matched to a gene: 4. Germline CDR1 SGHRS, CDR2 YFSETQ. The CDR3 is 15 residues long. The CDR3 DNA follows: TGCGCCAGCAGCTTGGTGGCACAGGGGACCGGGGAGCTGTTTTTT. It codes for CASSLVAQGTGELFF.

The chain is built from TRBV20-1 and TRBJ2-3; perhaps D is TRBD1 or TRBD2 (5 bases each). Trimming took off 5 bases at V and 3 bases at J, with 15 bases between the two ends. The CDR3 sequence is 14 residues long. Germline V CDR1 and CDR2: DFQATT, SNEGSKA (reference sequence). This chain's CDR3 is CSALPLGETDTQYF. The DNA of the CDR3 is TGCAGTGCTCTACCGCTGGGGGAGACAGATACGCAGTATTTT.

This clonotype was seen a few times. The rearrangement joins TRBV7-2 to TRBJ2-7; 7 nucleotides line up with TRBD1. The germline V gene encodes CDR1 SGHTA and CDR2 FQGNSA. This CDR3 has 14 amino acids. Losses at the gene ends were 4 bases for V and 3 bases for J; bases not matched to a gene: 6. The CDR3 spells CASSSRQGGYEQYF. The CDR3 DNA sequence: TGTGCCAGCAGCTCCCGACAGGGCGGCTACGAGCAGTACTTC.